The 26 T cell receptor beta chains listed next were all sequenced from one sample in a study of cytomegalovirus exposure and HLA in healthy donors. PCR employed 60 Vbeta and 13 Jbeta primers. Data came from immunoSEQ multiplex PCR; TCRdb stores just in-frame clones and leaves some out. This sample has tens of thousands of clones, with 79% found just once. The material sequenced was PBMCs. These receptors all come from a man younger than 40 in good health and CMV-seronegative.

The chain is built from TRBV27 and TRBJ1-1; no clear D. Germline V CDR1 and CDR2: MNHEY, SMNVEV (reference sequence). V was pared by 3 bases and J by 0 bases, with 17 bases between. The CDR3 totals 17 residues. The CDR3 region has the DNA TGTGCCAGCAGTTTTCGCACGCCAGTTAATCTGAACACTGAAGCTTTCTTT. Its translation is CASSFRTPVNLNTEAFF.

This chain joins TRBV7-6 and TRBJ1-1; weak D call: TRBD1 (5 bases). Germline CDR1 is SGHVS and CDR2 is FNYEAQ. The V gene lost 3 bases and the J gene lost 11 bases, with 16 bases spanning the gap. This CDR3 comprises 13 residues. The CDR3 coding sequence is TGTGCCAGCAGCTTCGGGGGTGGTATGGGGGCTTTCTTT. This gives the protein CASSFGGGMGAFF.

V usage is TRBV19 and J usage is TRBJ2-2; TRBD1 matches 7 bases. Germline values: CDR1 LNHDA, CDR2 SQIVND (reference sequence). CDR3 size: 15 residues. Trimming took 4 bases from V and 0 from J; bases not matched to a gene: 2. CDR3 bases: TGTGCCAGTAGTACGGGACAGACGAACACCGGGGAGCTGTTTTTT. It encodes CASSTGQTNTGELFF.

The chain combines TRBV25-1 with TRBJ1-2; D may be TRBD1 (5 bases). CDR1 is MGHDK, CDR2 SYGVNS, per germline. The CDR3 length is 14 residues. V was clipped by 3 bases and J by 7 bases, with 15 bases between them. The CDR3 spells CASSDPTAFAGYTF. CDR3 DNA sequence: TGTGCCAGCAGTGACCCGACAGCCTTCGCTGGCTACACCTTC.

The chain has TRBV6-1 and TRBJ2-7; D is undetermined. The CDR3 length is 13 residues. Trimming pared 3 bases from V and 10 bases from J, leaving 16 bases between. CDR1 and CDR2 (germline): MNHNS, SASEGT. The CDR3 here is CASSDLVWVLQYF. The CDR3 DNA reads as TGTGCCAGCAGTGATCTAGTATGGGTACTCCAGTACTTC.

The chain joins TRBV13 to TRBJ2-7; 7 bases map to TRBD1. Unmatched junction bases numbered 9, after V lost 5 bases and J lost 5 bases. Germline V gives CDR1 PRHDT, CDR2 FYEKMQ (reference sequence). The CDR3 totals 14 residues. The CDR3 spells CASSTPGTVNEQYF. As DNA, the CDR3 is TGTGCCAGCAGCACCCCGGGGACAGTTAACGAGCAGTACTTC. Combining the CDR3 with reference TRBV13 and TRBJ2-7 gives the whole variable domain AAGVIQSPRHLIKEKRETATLKCYPIPRHDTVYWYQQGPGQDPQFLISFYEKMQSDKGSIPDRFSAQQFSDYHSELNMSSLELGDSALYFCASSTPGTVNEQYFGPGTRLTVT.

Turning to this clone: Germline and junction disagree at one end, which may indicate a read error. V gene TRBV28 combines with J gene TRBJ1-5; no firm D call. This CDR3 comprises 15 residues. Germline CDR1 MDHEN, CDR2 SYDVKM. The CDR3 loop is CASSSAPNSYQPQHF. DNA for the CDR3: TGTGCCAGCAGTTCGGCCCCGAATAGCTATCAGCCCCAGCATTTT. The full variable domain, in which reference TRBV28 and TRBJ1-5 provide the parts outside the CDR3, is DVKVTQSSRYLVKRTGEKVFLECVQDMDHENMFWYRQDPGLGLRLIYFSYDVKMKEKGDIPEGYSVSREKKERFSLILESASTNQTSMYLCASSSAPNSYQPQHFGDGTRLSIL.

The chain is built from TRBV19 and TRBJ2-7; 7 nucleotides align to TRBD1. The junction had 10 bases not matched to a gene; V was cut back by 5 bases and J by 3 bases. This CDR3 region has 15 residues. Germline V CDR1 and CDR2: LNHDA, SQIVND (reference sequence). CDR3 residues: CASSPRQGQLYEQYF. The CDR3 DNA follows: TGTGCCAGTAGTCCGAGACAGGGACAGCTCTACGAGCAGTACTTC.

This clone was seen once. The genes are TRBV10-2 and TRBJ1-1, with 7 bases lining up with TRBD1. Trimming removed 6 bases from V and 3 bases from J; junction bases left unmatched: 7. Germline V gives CDR1 WSHSY, CDR2 SAAADI. This CDR3 is built from 14 residues. CDR3 nucleotides: TGCGCCAGCAGCTTACAGGGGTGGGACACTGAAGCTTTCTTT. Protein: CASSLQGWDTEAFF.

The chain uses TRBV10-3 and TRBJ1-1; no reliable D call. Germline CDR1 is ENHRY and CDR2 is SYGVKD. The V end lost 0 bases, the J end lost 8 bases, and 10 bases lay between the germline ends. The CDR3 is 13 residues long. This CDR3 is CAISESEGSEAFF. CDR3 bases: TGTGCCATCAGTGAGTCGGAGGGATCCGAAGCTTTCTTT.

The count of this clone is one. V and J are TRBV5-4 and TRBJ2-7, with 13 bases that match TRBD2. The CDR3 consists of 16 residues. V dropped 2 bases and J dropped 1; count of bases not matched to a gene: 3. Germline CDR1 and CDR2: SGHNT and YYREEE (reference sequence). CDR3 sequence (DNA): TGTGCCAGCAGCTTCGGGACTAGCGGGGAGTCCTACGAGCAGTACTTC. It is translated as CASSFGTSGESYEQYF.

The V call is TRBV30, the J call TRBJ2-5, with 8 bases that match TRBD1. This CDR3 contains 15 residues. The germline V gene has CDR1 GTSNPN and CDR2 SVGIG (reference sequence). V lost 0 bases and J lost 4; bases outside the gene matches: 7. The CDR3 sequence is CAWSVDRAPGETQYF. CDR3 nucleotides: TGTGCCTGGAGTGTGGACAGGGCCCCCGGAGAGACCCAGTACTTC.

This rearrangement joins TRBV5-4 to TRBJ1-1, with 11 bases fitting TRBD1. The CDR3 consists of 15 residues. J lost 4 bases, V lost 0 bases, and 2 bases had no gene match. Germline CDR1 SGHNT, CDR2 YYREEE (reference sequence). The DNA for the CDR3 is TGTGCCAGCAGCTTGGGAGGGACAGGGGGCACTGAAGCTTTCTTT. Amino acids: CASSLGGTGGTEAFF.

The chain joins TRBV18 to TRBJ1-2; 9 bases fit TRBD1. There are 13 residues in the CDR3. V was pared by 5 bases and J by 8 bases, with 6 bases of the junction left unmatched. In germline, CDR1 is KGHSH, CDR2 LQKENI. CDR3 in DNA: TGTGCCAGCTCATCTCGGACAGGGGAGGGCTACACCTTC. Protein: CASSSRTGEGYTF. The whole variable domain, remainder taken from reference TRBV18 and TRBJ1-2, is NAGVMQNPRHLVRRRGQEARLRCSPMKGHSHVYWYRQLPEEGLKFMVYLQKENIIDESGMPKERFSAEFPKEGPSILRIQQVVRGDSAAYFCASSSRTGEGYTFGSGTRLTVV.

The V and J genes are TRBV5-4 and TRBJ2-7; 9 bases are shared with TRBD1. CDR1 SGHNT and CDR2 YYREEE come from the germline V gene (reference sequence). V shed 4 bases and J 5 bases; nucleotides not matched to a gene: 10. This CDR3 region has 15 residues. CDR3 nucleotide sequence: TGTGCCAGCAGCGCTCCGGGACAGGGCCTCGACGAGCAGTACTTC. This translates into CASSAPGQGLDEQYF.

V is TRBV18 and J is TRBJ2-7, with D perhaps TRBD2 (5 bases). The CDR3 extends over 13 amino acids. Germline CDR1 KGHSH, CDR2 LQKENI. V was trimmed by 2 bases and J by 5 bases, leaving 10 bases between them. The CDR3 sequence is CASSPTGINEQYF. CDR3 DNA sequence: TGTGCCAGCTCACCAACGGGGATAAACGAGCAGTACTTC.

This chain joins TRBV29-1 and TRBJ1-1; 8 nucleotides line up with TRBD1. Germline CDR1 is SQVTM and CDR2 is ANQGSEA. This CDR3 is built from 12 residues. V trimming: 5 bases; J trimming: 5 bases; junction bases outside the gene matches: 4. The CDR3 nucleotides are TGCAGCGTTCTACAGGGGGAAACTGAAGCTTTCTTT. Encoded protein: CSVLQGETEAFF.

This chain links TRBV6-5 with TRBJ1-4, with D possibly TRBD1 on 5 matching bases. This CDR3 has 14 amino acids. Germline values: CDR1 MNHEY, CDR2 SVGAGI. Trimming pared 8 bases from V and 2 bases from J, leaving 12 bases between. In DNA form, the CDR3 reads TGTGCCAGCGGCTCGGGGGACACTAATGAAAAACTGTTTTTT. Translating gives CASGSGDTNEKLFF.

This sequence joins TRBV5-8 and TRBJ2-5; TRBD1 aligns across 7 bases. The tail of the sequence fits TRBJ2-7 better, so the J call may be wrong. CDR1 is SGHTS, CDR2 YDEGEE, per germline. The CDR3 has 15 residues. This chain's CDR3 is CASSRPWDSLYEQYF. The CDR3 DNA follows: TGTGCCAGCAGTCGCCCATGGGACAGTCTCTACGAGCAGTACTTC.

The chain is built from TRBV28 and TRBJ1-1; tentatively, D is TRBD1 (6 bases). Trimming removed 1 base at V and 5 bases at J, with 20 bases between. The CDR3 sequence is 17 residues long. Germline values: CDR1 MDHEN, CDR2 SYDVKM. CDR3 sequence reads: CASSLSTGGSDRTEAFF. CDR3 coding DNA: TGTGCCAGCAGTTTATCGACAGGTGGTTCAGATCGGACTGAAGCTTTCTTT.

V gene TRBV28 combines with J gene TRBJ1-2; D is uncertain. Trimming pared 4 bases from V and 4 bases from J, leaving 16 bases between. This CDR3 comprises 15 residues. Looked up from germline, CDR1 is MDHEN and CDR2 is SYDVKM. The CDR3 DNA follows: TGTGCCAGCAGTTCGATAAAAGCGCAGAGCTATGGCTACACCTTC. Translating gives CASSSIKAQSYGYTF.

The V call is TRBV5-8, the J call TRBJ2-6, with D maybe TRBD1 (6 bases). The CDR3 totals 14 residues. Trimming took off 7 bases at V and 2 bases at J, with 10 bases between the two ends. CDR1 is SGHTS, CDR2 YDEGEE, per germline. CDR3 region: CASPWGPGANVLTF. CDR3 coding DNA: TGTGCCAGCCCATGGGGGCCTGGGGCCAACGTCCTGACTTTC.

The chain couples TRBV2 to TRBJ1-1; D remains ambiguous. V lost 6 bases, J lost 5 bases, and 16 bases lay in between. The CDR3 sequence is 14 residues long. CDR1 and CDR2 from the germline V gene are SNHLY and FYNNEI. The CDR3 loop reads CASSAGFRGTEAFF. In nucleotides, the CDR3 is TGTGCCAGCAGCGCGGGATTTAGAGGAACTGAAGCTTTCTTT.

The chain links TRBV7-9 to TRBJ2-2; TRBD1 aligns across 7 bases. The CDR3 length is 17 residues. The V and J ends lost 5 bases and 0 bases, in that order; junction bases with no gene match: 9. CDR1 SEHNR and CDR2 FQNEAQ come from the germline V gene (reference sequence). CDR3 region: CASSPRRQGSNTGELFF. The CDR3 DNA follows: TGTGCCAGCAGCCCCCGCCGACAGGGTTCGAACACCGGGGAGCTGTTTTTT.

This chain uses TRBV6-6 with TRBJ1-2, with a tentative D call TRBD1 (6 bases). CDR1 is MNHNY and CDR2 is SVGAGI in the germline V gene (reference sequence). This CDR3 spans 14 amino acids. Trimming removed 5 bases at V and 7 bases at J, with 17 bases between. The CDR3 reads CASSKGEGSTGYTF. The CDR3 bases are TGTGCCAGCAGTAAGGGGGAGGGATCCACTGGCTACACCTTC.

The J gene is TRBJ2-7, the V gene TRBV6-6; D possibly corresponds to TRBD2 (5 bases). The germline gives CDR1 MNHNY, CDR2 SVGAGI (reference sequence). The CDR3 length is 16 residues. Between the trimmed V and J ends, which lost 0 bases and 2 bases, there was a span of 14 bases. CDR3 in amino acids: CASSYSRPGVPYEQYF. The CDR3 coding sequence is TGTGCCAGCAGTTACTCGAGACCCGGGGTCCCCTACGAGCAGTACTTC.